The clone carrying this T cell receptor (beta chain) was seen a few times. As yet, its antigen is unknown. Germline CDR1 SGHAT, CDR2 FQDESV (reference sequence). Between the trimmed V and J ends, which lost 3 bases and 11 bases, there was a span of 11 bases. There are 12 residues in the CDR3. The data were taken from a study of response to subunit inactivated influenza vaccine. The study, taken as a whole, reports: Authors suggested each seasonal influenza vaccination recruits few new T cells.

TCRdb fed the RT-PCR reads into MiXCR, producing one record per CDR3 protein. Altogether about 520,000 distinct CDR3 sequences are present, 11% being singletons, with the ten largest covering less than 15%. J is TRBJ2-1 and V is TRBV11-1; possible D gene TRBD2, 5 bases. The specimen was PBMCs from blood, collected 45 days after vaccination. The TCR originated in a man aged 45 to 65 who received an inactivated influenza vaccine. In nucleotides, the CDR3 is TGTGCCAGCAGCTTCGGGATCCTAAAGCAGTTCTTC. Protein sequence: CASSFGILKQFF.